The 31 T cell receptor beta chains given below trace back to one sample, sequenced in a study of OX40 agonist ivuxolimab in advanced cancers. Profiling relied on immunoSEQ multiplex PCR, and the TCRdb table lists in-frame clones only, not all of them. The data show tens of thousands of clones, about 89% seen once. The sample consisted of CD4+ or CD8+ T cells sorted from blood, taken in a trial of the OX40 agonist ivuxolimab. All receptors derive from an adult with an advanced solid tumor such as melanoma, head and neck, liver or kidney cancer.

The V gene is TRBV30, the J gene TRBJ1-2; D remains ambiguous. The CDR3 is 12 amino acids. Deletions cut 4 bases from V and 1 base from J, with 7 bases between. CDR1 and CDR2 (germline): GTSNPN, SVGIG (reference sequence). The CDR3 coding sequence is TGTGCCTGGACTGGCAGTAACTATGGCTACACCTTC. This translates into CAWTGSNYGYTF.

In nucleotides, the CDR3 is TGCAGCGTTGAAGGGACTAGCGTGGCGGATACGCAGTATTTT. Encoded protein: CSVEGTSVADTQYF. V and J are TRBV29-1 and TRBJ2-3, with 9 bases lining up with TRBD2. V lost 1 base to trimming and J lost 6 bases; unmatched junction nucleotides: 5. The CDR3 spans 14 residues. CDR1 and CDR2 (germline): SQVTM, ANQGSEA.

The chain combines TRBV6-5 with TRBJ2-3, with D possibly TRBD2 on 5 matching bases. The V gene's germline CDR1 is MNHEY and CDR2 SVGAGI. CDR3 length: 14 amino acids. Trimming took off 5 bases at V and 0 bases at J, with 9 bases between the two ends. The chain's CDR3 is CASSPTGSTDTQYF. The CDR3 DNA reads TGTGCCAGCAGTCCCACGGGGAGCACAGATACGCAGTATTTT.

The genes are TRBV7-9 and TRBJ2-1; D might be TRBD2 (5 bases). Trimming removed 5 bases at V and 8 bases at J, with 10 bases between. This CDR3 spans 12 amino acids. Per the germline V gene, CDR1 is SEHNR and CDR2 is FQNEAQ (reference sequence). CDR3 DNA sequence: TGTGCCAGCAGCCTCGTTAGCGATGAGCAGTTCTTC. It specifies CASSLVSDEQFF.

The chain uses TRBV7-9 and TRBJ2-2; no definite D call. V gave up 2 bases and J gave up 2 bases, with 12 bases separating them. Germline V gene lookup returns CDR1 SEHNR and CDR2 FQNEAQ (reference sequence). There are 16 residues in the CDR3. CDR3 sequence (DNA): TGTGCCAGCAGCTTATCGGGCGCCCCAAACACCGGGGAGCTGTTTTTT. This codes for CASSLSGAPNTGELFF.

The chain carries TRBV27 and TRBJ2-3, with unresolved D. The germline CDR1 and CDR2 sequences are MNHEY and SMNVEV (reference sequence). There are 14 residues in the CDR3. The V end lost 2 bases, the J end lost 0 bases, and 6 bases lay between the germline ends. CDR3 in DNA: TGTGCCAGCAGTTTAGTACAGAGCACAGATACGCAGTATTTT. Translating it yields CASSLVQSTDTQYF.

This chain links TRBV9 with TRBJ2-3, with D possibly being TRBD1 (6 bases). CDR1 SGDLS and CDR2 YYNGEE come from the germline V gene. The CDR3 is 14 amino acids. V was shortened by 7 bases and J by 1 base, with 13 bases between the two germline ends. CDR3 residues: CASGLGGGTDTQYF. The DNA for the CDR3 is TGTGCCAGCGGGTTAGGGGGAGGCACAGATACGCAGTATTTT.

The V call is TRBV6-6, the J call TRBJ2-7, with TRBD2 as a possible D gene (6 bases). Per the germline V gene, CDR1 is MNHNY and CDR2 is SVGAGI (reference sequence). Trimming shortened V by 8 bases and J by 9 bases, and 17 bases separated the two germline ends. The length of the CDR3 is 12 residues. The CDR3, as DNA: TGTGCCAGCGCTAATCCGGGAGTAGGGCAGTACTTC. It translates to CASANPGVGQYF.

The chain uses TRBV4-1 and TRBJ1-2; D unclear. Trimming removed 0 bases at V and 8 bases at J, with 7 bases between. The germline CDR1 and CDR2 sequences are MGHRA and YSYEKL. The CDR3 has 12 residues. CDR3 DNA: TGCGCCAGCAGCCAAGATCTACGGGGCTACACCTTC. As protein: CASSQDLRGYTF.

This sequence joins TRBV27 and TRBJ2-7; TRBD2 is a possible D gene (5 bases). V was clipped by 6 bases and J by 3 bases, with 15 bases between them. CDR1 and CDR2 from the germline V gene are MNHEY and SMNVEV (reference sequence). There are 14 residues in the CDR3. CDR3 sequence (DNA): TGTGCCAGCAGGTCGGGGAGTGGGAACTACGAGCAGTACGTC. Its protein is CASRSGSGNYEQYV.

By sample share, this clone is medium-sized. Other DNA variants within this sample encode the same CDR3. This sequence joins TRBV7-9 and TRBJ1-2; 9 nucleotides match TRBD1. CDR1 SEHNR and CDR2 FQNEAQ come from the germline V gene (reference sequence). Losses at the gene ends were 6 bases for V and 7 bases for J; bases not matched to a gene: 3. The CDR3 has 12 residues. The CDR3: CASSPGQGGYTF. DNA of the CDR3: TGTGCCAGCAGTCCGGGACAGGGTGGCTACACCTTC.

This chain connects TRBV12-5 to TRBJ1-2, with TRBD1 as a possible D gene (5 bases). CDR3 length equals 14 residues. The ends were cut back, 2 bases at V and 3 bases at J, with 10 bases in the middle. Germline CDR1 and CDR2: LGHNT and FRNRAP. CDR3 bases: TGTGCTAGTGGTTTGTACGCGACAGACTATGGCTACACCTTC. Translating gives CASGLYATDYGYTF.

The chain employs TRBV27 and TRBJ2-1; TRBD2 matches 11 bases. CDR1 MNHEY and CDR2 SMNVEV come from the germline V gene (reference sequence). The CDR3 is 14 residues long. V shed 4 bases, J shed 9 bases, and the junction held 5 bases outside the gene matches. CDR3 bases: TGTGCCAGCAGTTATAGCGGGGGGGCCTTTGAGCAGTTCTTC. It specifies CASSYSGGAFEQFF.

The chain carries TRBV19 and TRBJ2-1; 12 bases agree with TRBD1. The CDR3 spans 15 residues. The germline gives CDR1 LNHDA, CDR2 SQIVND (reference sequence). J lost 5 bases, V lost 3 bases, and 2 bases had no gene match. The DNA for the CDR3 is TGTGCCAGTAGTATCGGGACAGGGGGCCACAATGAGCAGTTCTTC. Amino acids: CASSIGTGGHNEQFF.

V and J are TRBV7-6 and TRBJ2-3; 9 bases agree with TRBD2. CDR1 and CDR2 (germline): SGHVS, FNYEAQ. J was trimmed by 6 bases and V by 5 bases; bases with no gene match: 9. This CDR3 comprises 15 residues. This CDR3 is CASSRAGGVWDTQYF. CDR3 DNA: TGTGCCAGCAGCCGAGCGGGAGGAGTCTGGGATACGCAGTATTTT.

The V and J genes are TRBV28 and TRBJ2-1, with no clear D. The V end was cut by 7 bases, the J end by 0 bases, with 19 bases between. Per germline, CDR1 MDHEN and CDR2 SYDVKM. The CDR3 runs 17 residues. The CDR3: CASNPPDSPSSYNEQFF. CDR3 DNA: TGTGCCAGCAACCCCCCGGATTCTCCGAGCTCCTACAATGAGCAGTTCTTC.

The V call is TRBV15, the J call TRBJ1-4; unclear D gene. V lost 3 bases and J 0 bases, leaving 8 bases between the germline ends. The CDR3 length is 15 residues. In germline, CDR1 is LNHNV, CDR2 YYDKDF (reference sequence). CDR3 sequence (DNA): TGTGCCACCAGCAGGACATTTCCAACTAATGAAAAACTGTTTTTT. It translates to CATSRTFPTNEKLFF.

The chain combines TRBV7-5 with TRBJ1-5. TRBV7-5 is recorded as a pseudogene. The CDR3 length is 17 residues. This chain's CDR3 is CARSFIRCGKSNQPQHF. CDR3 in DNA: TGTGCCAGAAGCTTTATAAGGTGCGGGAAGAGCAATCAGCCCCAGCATTTT.

V and J are TRBV19 and TRBJ1-2; D uncertain. V lost 8 bases and J 0 bases, leaving 7 bases between the germline ends. The length of the CDR3 is 12 residues. Germline CDR1 LNHDA, CDR2 SQIVND (reference sequence). The CDR3 protein is CASLGTNYGYTF. CDR3 DNA sequence: TGTGCCAGTTTAGGGACTAACTATGGCTACACCTTC.

The chain couples TRBV7-9 to TRBJ2-1; 9 nucleotides align to TRBD2. The CDR3 consists of 15 residues. Unmatched junction bases numbered 6, after V lost 3 bases and J lost 6 bases. Germline CDR1 and CDR2: SEHNR and FQNEAQ (reference sequence). The CDR3 here is CASSFTAGGLNEQFF. The CDR3 DNA sequence: TGTGCCAGCAGCTTCACAGCGGGGGGCCTCAATGAGCAGTTCTTC.

The chain uses TRBV7-9 and TRBJ2-7; the D gene is possibly TRBD2 (5 bases). This CDR3 is 14 amino acids long. Trimming removed 10 bases from V and 1 base from J, with 17 bases in between. The germline V gene has CDR1 SEHNR and CDR2 FQNEAQ (reference sequence). The CDR3 sequence: CATSPGNWSYEQYF. The CDR3 DNA follows: TGTGCCACTTCACCCGGGAATTGGTCCTACGAGCAGTACTTC.

The chain joins TRBV7-2 to TRBJ2-7; 10 bases are a match to TRBD1. V shed 6 bases, J shed 3 bases, and the junction held 2 bases outside the gene matches. This CDR3 region has 13 residues. Germline CDR1 reads SGHTA; CDR2 reads FQGNSA. The CDR3 loop is CASRGQGFYEQYF. DNA of the CDR3: TGTGCCAGCAGGGGACAGGGGTTCTACGAGCAGTACTTC. Drawing the rest from reference TRBV7-2 and TRBJ2-7, the complete variable domain is GAGVSQSPSNKVTEKGKDVELRCDPISGHTALYWYRQSLGQGLEFLIYFQGNSAPDKSGLPSDRFSAERTGGSVSTLTIQRTQQEDSAVYLCASRGQGFYEQYFGPGTRLTVT.

The J gene is TRBJ2-3, the V gene TRBV9, with 8 positions matching TRBD2. The CDR3 is made up of 16 amino acids. Trimming took 3 bases from V and 4 from J; bases not matched to a gene: 10. Germline CDR1 is SGDLS and CDR2 is YYNGEE. This CDR3 reads CASSAFVGRDPDTQYF. The CDR3 DNA sequence: TGTGCCAGCAGCGCCTTTGTCGGGAGGGACCCAGATACGCAGTATTTT.

This clone was observed once. The genes are TRBV2 and TRBJ2-2; possible D gene TRBD1, 5 bases. The V gene lost 7 bases and the J gene lost 6 bases, with 15 bases spanning the gap. This CDR3 region has 14 residues. Germline-derived CDR1 and CDR2 are SNHLY and FYNNEI. The CDR3 coding sequence is TGTGCCAGCATGGAGACAGAAGGGGCCGGGGAGCTGTTTTTT. This encodes CASMETEGAGELFF. The variable domain in full, completed from reference TRBV2 and TRBJ2-2, reads EPEVTQTPSHQVTQMGQEVILRCVPISNHLYFYWYRQILGQKVEFLVSFYNNEISEKSEIFDDQFSVERPDGSNFTLKIRSTKLEDSAMYFCASMETEGAGELFFGEGSRLTVL.

The V gene is TRBV13, the J gene TRBJ2-7, with 12 bases fitting TRBD1. Germline-derived CDR1 and CDR2 are PRHDT and FYEKMQ (reference sequence). Losses at the gene ends were 0 bases for V and 6 bases for J; bases not matched to a gene: 6. This CDR3 spans 16 amino acids. This chain's CDR3 is CASSLGLGQGAGEQYV. CDR3 bases: TGTGCCAGCAGCTTAGGCCTGGGACAGGGGGCAGGCGAGCAGTACGTC.

The chain is built from TRBV4-3 and TRBJ2-1; D gene unclear. Germline V gene sequence: CDR1 LGHNA, CDR2 YSLEER. CDR3 length: 18 amino acids. The V end was cut by 0 bases, the J end by 0 bases, with 15 bases between. The CDR3 spells CASSQDTSLGSSYNEQFF. CDR3 sequence (DNA): TGCGCCAGCAGCCAAGATACGTCATTGGGTAGCTCCTACAATGAGCAGTTCTTC.

The chain carries TRBV2 and TRBJ2-3; no reliable D call. V was cut by 2 bases and J by 2 bases, with 14 bases left in between. The CDR3 totals 16 residues. Germline-derived CDR1 and CDR2 are SNHLY and FYNNEI. CDR3 loop: CASSEINTVNTDTQYF. CDR3 DNA sequence: TGTGCCAGCAGTGAAATAAACACAGTCAACACAGATACGCAGTATTTT.

The chain links TRBV5-4 to TRBJ2-2, with TRBD2 matching over 11 bases. CDR1 SGHNT and CDR2 YYREEE come from the germline V gene (reference sequence). The CDR3 spans 16 residues. The V segment lost 3 bases and the J segment 6 bases; nucleotides outside the gene matches: 7. The CDR3 reads CASSSLAGGPPGELFF. CDR3 coding DNA: TGTGCCAGCAGCTCCTTAGCGGGGGGGCCCCCCGGGGAGCTGTTTTTT.

This clone was detected once. The V and J genes are TRBV9 and TRBJ2-1, with TRBD2 as a possible D gene (6 bases). The CDR3 loop spans 14 amino acids. Germline V lookup: CDR1 SGDLS, CDR2 YYNGEE. Trimming removed 3 bases at V and 2 bases at J, with 9 bases between. The CDR3 protein is CASSEGLTYNEQFF. Written as DNA, the CDR3 is TGTGCCAGCAGCGAGGGACTTACCTACAATGAGCAGTTCTTC.

The table lists this clone with a few counts. This chain joins TRBV25-1 and TRBJ2-5; D is undetermined. The CDR3 covers 14 residues. Germline values: CDR1 MGHDK, CDR2 SYGVNS. Trimming removed 3 bases at V and 0 bases at J, with 8 bases between. The DNA of the CDR3 is TGTGCCAGCAGTGAGATTAGGAACCAAGAGACCCAGTACTTC. As protein: CASSEIRNQETQYF.

The chain uses TRBV7-2 and TRBJ1-6; no firm D call. Trimming cost V 2 bases and J 6 bases, with 14 bases left between them. The germline CDR1 and CDR2 sequences are SGHTA and FQGNSA. The CDR3 runs 16 residues. CDR3 protein: CASSLTSGAVNSPLHF. Here the CDR3 DNA reads TGTGCCAGCAGCTTAACGTCGGGAGCGGTTAATTCACCCCTCCACTTT.